The T cell receptor beta chain under discussion was sequenced for a study of blood T cell repertoires in COVID-19. Study overall: From the United States, Italy and Spain came samples of acute and convalescent COVID-19. The analysed material was cDNA or gDNA that came from T cells, B-cell-depleted T cells, or PBMCs.

Methods used by the authors: Amplification from reference gene primers served as the basis for estimated nucleated cell counts. The table came from immunoSEQ multiplex PCR; TCRdb's copy has only in-frame clones and leaves some out. D and trimming come from the DNA, and the V and J calls and clone size come from that table. The sample comprises under 200,000 clones, approximately 90% of which are singletons, and about 6.3% rests with the top ten. The TCR was taken from a man in his forties or fifties with active or convalescent COVID-19. Material for sequencing was peripheral blood.

The CDR3 here is CASRGLAVYNEQFF. The CDR3 region has the DNA TGTGCCAGTAGGGGACTAGCGGTCTACAATGAGCAGTTCTTC. The chain uses TRBV19 and TRBJ2-1; 11 nucleotides align to TRBD2. The CDR3 totals 14 residues. Germline-derived CDR1 and CDR2 are LNHDA and SQIVND (reference sequence). The trim removed 6 bases at V and 3 bases at J, leaving 1 base unmatched.